The source of this T cell receptor (beta chain) is a study of blood T cell repertoires in COVID-19. Background on the study: The origin of the acute and convalescent COVID-19 samples was the United States, Italy and Spain. Sample material is recorded as cDNA or gDNA derived from T cells, B-cell-depleted T cells, or PBMCs.

How the authors handled the data: Nucleated cell number was recorded as an estimate derived from reference gene primer amplification. The repertoire was sequenced with immunoSEQ multiplex PCR; TCRdb's copy has only in-frame clones and lacks some. V and J calls plus clone size are reproduced from that table; the DNA served to infer D and trimming. The sample records fewer than 90,000 clones, about 88% being singletons. Germline V gives CDR1 SGHTA, CDR2 FQGNSA. Trimming removed 0 bases from V and 8 bases from J; junction bases left unmatched: 8. The CDR3 loop spans 16 amino acids. The chain uses TRBV7-2 and TRBJ2-1, with 9 nucleotides matching TRBD2. The specimen sequenced was peripheral blood. The source is a man in his 70s with active COVID-19. The CDR3 sequence is CASSLAAGGFGDEQFF. CDR3 in DNA: TGTGCCAGCAGCTTAGCTGCGGGAGGGTTCGGGGATGAGCAGTTCTTC.